This T cell receptor (beta chain) was captured in a study of response to subunit inactivated influenza vaccine. Study results and caveats: Authors proposed each seasonal influenza vaccination draws in few new T cells.

This clonotype was recorded a few times. Its cognate antigen is unknown. Using its own MiXCR run on the RT-PCR reads, TCRdb lists one record per CDR3 protein. The sample gives approximately 700,000 distinct CDR3 sequences, 15% to 19% of which show up once; around 10% is in the top ten. The CDR3 consists of 11 residues. The V gene's germline CDR1 is PRHDT and CDR2 FYEKMQ (reference sequence). Deletions cut 1 base from V and 11 bases from J, with 8 bases between. The chain joins TRBV13 to TRBJ1-1; D remains unclear. This specimen consisted of PBMCs from blood, obtained 11 to 12 days after vaccination. The TCR sequence derives from a man aged 50-59 years who received an inactivated influenza vaccine. CDR3 nucleotides: TGTGCCAGCAGCTTAGTTGGCACGGCTTTCTTT. Amino acids: CASSLVGTAFF.